This T cell receptor (beta chain) was retrieved from a study of cytomegalovirus exposure and HLA in healthy donors (dated by TCRdb to 2016 to 2017). About the full investigation: In an earlier analysis of 450 to 750 of the donors, 276 Gb of sequence data and just under 120 million unique TCR beta sequences from 150 million to 200 million T cells were reported. Around 320 gigabases of sequencing data and approximately 84 million unique TCR sequences were included in an early release covering about 700 HLA-typed donors. Of the 300 to 450 genotyped donors, approximately 83% fell in the genetic ancestry cluster associated with self-reported Caucasian donors. The study was designed to test whether signatures of past pathogen exposure could be identified by cataloging public T cell receptors. The T cell repertoires of 666 subjects were profiled by immunosequencing and related to cytomegalovirus serostatus. Besides the first cohort of about 730 subjects, a separate validation cohort made up of over 95 different subjects was used. The study combined high-throughput TCR immunosequencing, statistical association of individual TCRs with disease status, and machine learning to predict cytomegalovirus infection status. A later analysis re-examined previously published TCR beta repertoires from around 670 donors and added high-resolution HLA genotyping to investigate patterns of TCR occurrence. In the later analysis, no new phenotypic data were used to find candidate immune exposures; instead, reliance was placed on TCR beta sequences and their occurrence across donors. To decide whether each TCR beta V gene segment behaved as functional or pseudogenic, an earlier analysis of some 570 of the donors relied on high-throughput TCR beta sequencing. Donor age, sex, ethnicity and CMV serostatus were compiled alongside the repertoire data. In a later genetic analysis, genome-wide SNP genotypes for about 55% of the roughly 700 donors were used, and that subset was treated as a discovery cohort. All discovery cohort repertoires had been generated using a single sequencing platform. HLA typing covered class I and class II loci at four-digit resolution. The number of donors typed differed by locus, with about 620-630 for A, B, C, DRB1 and DQB1, 522 for DQA1, some 570 for DPA1, and some 440 for DPB1. Roughly five DR-DQ haplotypes were handled as single units for association and clustering because linkage in the cohort was strong. On average, roughly 250,000 unique TCR beta nucleotide sequences were sequenced per donor among roughly 430 genotyped donors of the cohort, with roughly 18% of those sequences being non-productive. Study-level results and caveats: Compared with the roughly 700-donor mean, donors in an Asian-associated ancestry cluster had fewer N-insertions in productive TCRs, according to a later genetic analysis. HLA typing was unavailable for some donors at each locus, so association tests used only the typed subset. A cluster of highly shared sequence variants was judged likely to be a technical artifact of the sequencing pipeline. When HLA alleles, especially DR and DQ, strongly co-occurred, TCR associations were difficult to assign to individual alleles. The classifier was reported to diagnose cytomegalovirus status with high specificity and sensitivity in both the original cohort and the validation cohort. CMV serostatus was the only immune exposure information available for the cohort. The study gave a list of some 150 TCR beta chains associated with cytomegalovirus. Correlated functional status among segregating V segments might reflect linkage disequilibrium, but an unknown experimental factor could not be ruled out. A later analysis associated about 17,000 TCR beta sequences with specific HLA alleles at a false discovery rate of 0.05. Some IMGT-functional V segments, including TRBV6-2 and TRBV6-3, could not be distinguished by the 87-base-pair reads and were therefore excluded. A further reported finding was that TCR beta sequences accurately predicted the HLA-A and HLA-B alleles for most subjects in the first cohort. Because counts were too low, fewer than 20 rarely observed V segments, including chromosome 9 orphons, were excluded from the earlier analysis of around 590 of the donors. In a later genetic analysis, a missense DCLRE1C variant was associated with V-gene and J-gene trimming of TCR beta chains, and the association was replicated in an independent cohort. It was suggested by the authors that the approach could potentially be generalized to other disease states and immunological phenotypes. Broadly in line with IMGT annotations, most TCR beta V segments showed up in productive rearrangements about 87% or about 30% of the time in an earlier analysis of several hundred of the donors. The cohort was sequenced for TCR beta chains only, and without alpha or paired-chain data the features that could be detected were limited. While some public TCRs were present in many individuals, most TCR sequences turned up only very rarely across donors. Roughly uniform sequencing depth across donors was assumed in presence/absence analyses, although this assumption may not hold. In a later analysis, HLA-associated TCR beta chains showed more clonal expansion and lower generation probabilities than non-associated chains that were equally common. According to a later analysis, parvovirus B19, influenza, CMV and Epstein-Barr virus appeared linked to several top co-occurrence clusters. In vitro tests confirmed that a few of the cytomegalovirus-associated TCR beta chains recognize cytomegalovirus antigens. In a later analysis, the rate of TCR association differed among HLA loci, with DRB1 alleles having the most associated TCRs and HLA-C alleles having the fewest. In a later analysis, most CMV-associated TCR beta chains were found to appear HLA-restricted, with HLA associations seemingly driven largely by CMV exposure.

Library prep was done by the immunoSEQ multiplex PCR assay. The multiplex PCR relied on a mix of 60 forward primers for TCR Vbeta segments and 13 reverse primers for TCR Jbeta segments. The CDR3 region of rearranged TCR beta genes was amplified from genomic DNA by a multiplex PCR assay. Amplified TCR beta libraries were sequenced as 87-base-pair reads on the Illumina HiSeq System. Regarding the original processing steps: A later analysis counted tens of millions of unique TCR beta chains across the roughly 700 repertoires, and some 11 million of these chains were shared by at least two donors. To remove PCR and sequencing errors, raw reads were error-corrected and collapsed into unique sequences using a nearest-neighbor algorithm that merged closely related sequences. To assign V, D and J gene segments, CDR3 sequences were aligned to IMGT reference sequences. For a sequence to be retained, at least a six-nucleotide match to both a V gene segment and a J gene segment was required. Rearrangements were classified as productive when the CDR3 lacked stop codons and remained in frame with V and J, and all other rearrangements were classified as non-productive. CDR3 was defined by IMGT convention, running from the second conserved V-encoded cysteine to the conserved J-encoded phenylalanine. In an earlier analysis of more than 550 of the donors, sequences lacking an unambiguous match to a single V gene segment were excluded. An earlier analysis of over 450 of the donors classified V segments as functional when productive rearrangements were above 56.7% and as segregating when the standard deviation between donors was above 5%. A statistical classification framework was developed to diagnose cytomegalovirus status using the catalog of TCR beta chain sequences. In a later analysis, V and J genes were assigned by comparing TCR nucleotide sequences against IMGT/GENE-DB human TR gene sequences. Using the TCRdist pipeline, a later analysis assigned CDR3 sequences along with most-parsimonious VDJ recombination scenarios. In a later analysis, each TCR beta chain was defined by its CDR3 amino acid sequence together with its V-gene family, and reads without a unique V-gene family were excluded. As a way to deal with suspected cross-contamination and a sequencing artifact, a later analysis dropped 640 or so nucleotide sequences that were highly shared and had low generation probability. In a later analysis, a clonal expansion index was calculated for each public chain from normalized within-repertoire ranks of inferred template counts. In a later analysis, generation probabilities were computed with a VDJ recombination model fitted to out-of-frame rearrangements, and the resulting probabilities were checked against IGoR. Hypergeometric tests were used in a later analysis to score TCR-TCR, TCR-HLA and TCR-CMV co-occurrence, with a repertoire-size bias correction applied to the TCR pairs. False discovery rates were estimated in a later analysis by permuting HLA or CMV assignments 20 times. In a later analysis, co-occurring TCRs were grouped using DBSCAN, with TCRdist sequence similarity added in when clustering inside HLA-allele-positive subsets. Repertoires with fewer than 30,000 or more than 120,000 public chains were left out of co-occurrence clustering, as were a handful of repertoires with anomalous nucleotide sharing. In TCRdb, the immuneACCESS table is reduced to in-frame sequences with V and J assigned. These tables do not hold every clone; where another copy was compared, an unresolved V gene accounts for under half, and the others remain unexplained. The V and J calls and the clone size are those of that table, but D and trimming were determined from the DNA. The sample table holds 150,000 to 200,000 clones, of which more than 80% were seen once. The ten largest clones take up about 0.76% of the sample.

A word on this clone: It lacks a known antigen. One base away there is no much larger clone; base qualities are not given.

CDR1 and CDR2 are read off the germline V gene (reference sequence) as LNHDA and SQIVND. For this chain, trimming is 6 bases at the V end and 1 base at the J end, and the number of junction bases without a gene match is 13. The CDR3 spans 20 residues, from the cysteine through the phenylalanine. Only the CDR3 region is kept as DNA, spanning 60 bases read in frame from base 1. In total, 666 healthy bone marrow donors made up the cohort. At the time of sampling, all cohort members were nominally healthy, though unrecorded immune exposures were likely present. The donor tested CMV seronegative and was one of the 352 seronegative cohort members. Every donor gave a peripheral blood sample, and the peripheral blood mononuclear cells from that sample were used for TCR beta sequencing. The Qiagen DNeasy Blood Extraction Kit was used to extract genomic DNA from the blood cell samples.

The V and J segments used are TRBV19 and TRBJ2-6; 12 nucleotides in the junction match TRBD1. This TCR was sampled from a young woman in good health and CMV-seronegative. The sample taken for sequencing was PBMCs. This receptor has the CDR3 CASREPPPGQGASGANVLTF. The bases are TGTGCCAGTAGAGAACCACCACCGGGACAGGGGGCATCTGGGGCCAACGTCCTGACTTTC.